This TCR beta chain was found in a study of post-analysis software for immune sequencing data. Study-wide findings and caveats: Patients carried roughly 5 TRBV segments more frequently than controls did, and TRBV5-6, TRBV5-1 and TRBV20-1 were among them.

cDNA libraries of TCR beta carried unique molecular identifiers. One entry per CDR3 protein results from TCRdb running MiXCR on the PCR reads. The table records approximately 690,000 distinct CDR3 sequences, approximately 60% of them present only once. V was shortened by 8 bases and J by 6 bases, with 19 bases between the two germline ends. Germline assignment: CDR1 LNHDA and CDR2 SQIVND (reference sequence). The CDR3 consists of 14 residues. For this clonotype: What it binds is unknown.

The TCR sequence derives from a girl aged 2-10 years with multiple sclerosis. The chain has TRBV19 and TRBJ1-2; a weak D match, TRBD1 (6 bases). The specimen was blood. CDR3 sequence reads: CASSEQQGGHGYTF. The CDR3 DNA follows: TGTGCCAGTTCGGAGCAACAGGGAGGCCATGGCTACACCTTC.